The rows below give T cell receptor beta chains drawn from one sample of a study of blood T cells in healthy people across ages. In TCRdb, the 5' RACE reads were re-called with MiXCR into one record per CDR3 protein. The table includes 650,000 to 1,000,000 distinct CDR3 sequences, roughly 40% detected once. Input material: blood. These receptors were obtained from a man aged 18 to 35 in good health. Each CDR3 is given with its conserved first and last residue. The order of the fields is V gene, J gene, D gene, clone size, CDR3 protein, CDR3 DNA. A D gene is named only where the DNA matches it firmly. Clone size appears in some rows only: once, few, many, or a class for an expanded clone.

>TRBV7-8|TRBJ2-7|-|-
CASSLALGEIYEQYF
TGTGCCAGCAGCTTAGCTTTGGGGGAGATCTACGAGCAGTACTTC
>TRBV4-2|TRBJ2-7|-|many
CASSQDQSSYEQYF
TGTGCCAGCAGCCAAGATCAGAGCTCCTACGAGCAGTACTTC
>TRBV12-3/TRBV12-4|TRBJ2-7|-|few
CASSALWGRGNEQYF
TGTGCCAGCAGCGCCCTTTGGGGCAGGGGCAACGAGCAGTACTTC
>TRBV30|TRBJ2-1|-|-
CAWSPDRYYNEQFF
TGTGCCTGGAGTCCTGACAGGTACTACAATGAGCAGTTCTTC
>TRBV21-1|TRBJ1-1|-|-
CASSSRRKCLAEAFF
TGTGCCAGCAGCTCAAGAAGGAAGTGTCTTGCTGAAGCTTTCTTT
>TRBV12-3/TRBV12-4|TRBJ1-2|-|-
CASSFNQGRLGYGYTF
TGTGCCAGCAGTTTTAATCAGGGGCGGCTCGGCTATGGCTACACCTTC
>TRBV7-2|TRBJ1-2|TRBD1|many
CASSFPPGQGMSGYTF
TGTGCCAGCAGCTTCCCTCCGGGACAGGGAATGAGTGGCTACACCTTC
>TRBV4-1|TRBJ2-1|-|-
CASTLRRGADEQFF
TGCGCCAGCACTTTAAGGAGGGGAGCGGACGAGCAGTTCTTC
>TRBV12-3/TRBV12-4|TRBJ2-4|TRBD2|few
CASSLRGGLGKNIQYF
TGTGCCAGCAGTCTCCGCGGGGGTTTGGGCAAAAACATTCAGTACTTC
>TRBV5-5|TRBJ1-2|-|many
CASSVTANYGYTF
TGTGCCAGCAGCGTGACAGCTAACTATGGCTACACCTTC
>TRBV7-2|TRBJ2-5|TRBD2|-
CASSRMTTSGGETQYF
TGTGCCAGCAGCCGCATGACGACTAGCGGGGGGGAGACCCAGTACTTC
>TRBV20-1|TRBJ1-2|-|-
CSANLGNGYTF
TGCAGTGCGAACTTAGGGAACGGCTACACCTTC
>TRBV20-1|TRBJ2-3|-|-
CSARPSGDTQYF
TGCAGTGCTAGACCCAGCGGAGATACGCAGTATTTT
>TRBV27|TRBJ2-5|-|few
CASSWTRQETQYF
TGTGCCAGCAGTTGGACACGGCAGGAGACCCAGTACTTC
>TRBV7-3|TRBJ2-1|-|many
CASSLSGGGEQFF
TGTGCCAGCAGCCTTAGTGGGGGCGGTGAGCAGTTCTTC
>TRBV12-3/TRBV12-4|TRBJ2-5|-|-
CASSLARGAESQYF
TGTGCCAGCAGTTTAGCAAGGGGCGCTGAGTCCCAGTACTTC
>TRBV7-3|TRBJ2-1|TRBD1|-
CASSGGTGGGNYNEQFF
TGTGCCAGCAGCGGCGGGACAGGGGGAGGTAATTACAATGAGCAGTTCTTC
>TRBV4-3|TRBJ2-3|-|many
CASSDRGESTDTQYF
TGCGCCAGCAGCGACCGAGGAGAGAGCACAGATACGCAGTATTTT
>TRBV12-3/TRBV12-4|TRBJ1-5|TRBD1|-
CASSFKGAHYSNQPQHF
TGTGCCAGCAGTTTCAAGGGGGCCCACTATAGCAATCAGCCCCAGCATTTT
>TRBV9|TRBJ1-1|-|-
CASSVGPGHFNTEAFF
TGTGCCAGCAGCGTAGGCCCGGGACACTTCAACACTGAAGCTTTCTTT
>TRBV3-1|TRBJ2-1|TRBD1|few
CASSHLGGQGINEQFF
TGTGCCAGCAGCCACCTTGGGGGACAGGGGATCAATGAGCAGTTCTTC
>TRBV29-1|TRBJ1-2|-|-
CSVEDPGTALYGYTF
TGCAGCGTTGAAGATCCAGGGACGGCGCTCTATGGCTACACCTTC
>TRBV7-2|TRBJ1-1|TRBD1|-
CASSFLGTADTEAFF
TGTGCCAGCAGCTTCCTCGGGACAGCGGACACTGAAGCTTTCTTT
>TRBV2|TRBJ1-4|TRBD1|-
CASSTDRANEKLFF
TGTGCCAGCAGCACCGACAGGGCTAATGAAAAACTGTTTTTT
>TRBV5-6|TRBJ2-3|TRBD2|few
CASSLYSGATQYF
TGTGCCAGCAGCTTGTATAGCGGGGCTACGCAGTATTTT
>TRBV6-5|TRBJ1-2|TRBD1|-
CASSSTTGRNYGYTF
TGTGCCAGCAGTTCCACGACAGGGAGAAACTATGGCTACACCTTC
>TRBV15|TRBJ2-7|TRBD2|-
CATSRGTSGAKYYEQYF
TGTGCCACCAGCAGGGGAACTAGCGGGGCAAAATACTACGAGCAGTACTTC
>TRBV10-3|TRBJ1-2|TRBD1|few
CAISESQGATYGYTF
TGTGCCATCAGTGAATCGCAGGGGGCCACCTATGGCTACACCTTC
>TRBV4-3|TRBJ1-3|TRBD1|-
CASSQLPGQQGNTIYF
TGCGCCAGCAGCCAACTTCCGGGACAGCAAGGAAACACCATATATTTT
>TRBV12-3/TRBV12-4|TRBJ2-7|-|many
CASSWDAHEQYF
TGTGCCAGCAGTTGGGACGCGCACGAGCAGTACTTC
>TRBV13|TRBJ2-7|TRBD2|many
CASSFPGGGYNEQYF
TGTGCCAGCAGCTTCCCGGGGGGTGGGTACAATGAGCAGTACTTC
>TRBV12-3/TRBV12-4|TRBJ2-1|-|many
CASSLTRDGEQFF
TGTGCCAGCAGTTTAACGCGGGATGGTGAGCAGTTCTTC